These T cell receptor beta chains were read from a single sample in a study of CD8 T cells in ankylosing spondylitis. TCRdb ran MiXCR on the 5' RACE reads and lists one entry per CDR3 protein. The data contain over 400,000 distinct CDR3 sequences, roughly 25% of them singletons. The sequencing input was blood, either unsorted or a sorted T cell fraction (not recorded which). The receptors originated from a male donor with ankylosing spondylitis. The CDR3 runs from the conserved cysteine through the conserved F or W. Fields, in order: clone size, J gene, D gene, V gene, CDR3 DNA, CDR3 protein. The D gene is left open where the match is weak. Some rows have no size entry. The others give once, few or many, or a class for an expanded clone.

NA,TRBJ2-3,NA,TRBV5-6,TGTGCCAGCAGGGGTGACAGGGAGGGGGACACAGATACGCAGTATTTT,CASRGDREGDTDTQYF
NA,TRBJ2-1,NA,TRBV5-1,TGCGCCAGCAGCAACGGGAACTACAATGAGCAGTTCTTC,CASSNGNYNEQFF
NA,TRBJ2-3,TRBD2,TRBV7-8,TGTGCCAGCAGCTTAGAGTCGCCTAGCGGGAGTCCAGATACGCAGTATTTT,CASSLESPSGSPDTQYF
NA,TRBJ1-4,NA,TRBV20-1,TGCAGTGCTGGAACCTGGGACGTCGCTGAAAAACTGTTTTTT,CSAGTWDVAEKLFF
NA,TRBJ2-3,NA,TRBV7-2,TGTGCCAGCAGCTTGATGCGCCCCACAGATACGCAGTATTTT,CASSLMRPTDTQYF
NA,TRBJ2-7,TRBD2,TRBV5-1,TGCGCCAGCAGCGCCCGACTAGCGGGAGGGTCCTACGAGCAGTACTTC,CASSARLAGGSYEQYF
few,TRBJ2-2,TRBD2,TRBV29-1,TGCAGCGTGAAGCGGGAAGCGAACACCGGGGAGCTGTTTTTT,CSVKREANTGELFF
NA,TRBJ2-6,NA,TRBV18,TGTGCCAGCTCACCAGGACGGAGCTCTGGGGCCAACGTCCTGACTTTC,CASSPGRSSGANVLTF
NA,TRBJ1-2,NA,TRBV5-1,TGCGCCAGCAGCTTGGGACAGCTCGACTATGGCTACACCTTC,CASSLGQLDYGYTF
few,TRBJ1-1,TRBD1,TRBV11-3,TGTGCCAGCACCTCGACAGGGGCGGACACTGAAGCTTTCTTT,CASTSTGADTEAFF
NA,TRBJ2-1,TRBD2,TRBV12-3/TRBV12-4,TGTGCCAGCAGTCCCGGACTAGTGGGTGAGCAGTTCTTC,CASSPGLVGEQFF
few,TRBJ1-1,NA,TRBV21-1,TGTGCCAGTACACACAGAACAGAGCCGAACACTGAAGCTTTCTTT,CASTHRTEPNTEAFF
few,TRBJ1-1,NA,TRBV10-3,TGTGCCATCAGTGAGACCACCGGCACTGAAGCTTTCTTT,CAISETTGTEAFF
NA,TRBJ1-1,NA,TRBV2,TGTGCCAGCAGTGAAGCCCGGGGGTTCGGCCGGAGCACTGAAGCTTTCTTT,CASSEARGFGRSTEAFF
NA,TRBJ1-2,NA,TRBV12-3/TRBV12-4,TGTGCCAGCTTGGGAGGGTCCTATGGCTACACCTTC,CASLGGSYGYTF
once,TRBJ1-2,TRBD1,TRBV30,TGTGCCTGGGCGGGACAGACACACTATGGCTACACCTTC,CAWAGQTHYGYTF
NA,TRBJ2-7,NA,TRBV5-6,TGTGCCAGCAGCGACCTAGGGGTTCCCACCTACGAGCAGTACTTC,CASSDLGVPTYEQYF
few,TRBJ2-5,TRBD2,TRBV20-1,TGCAGTGCTAGGTCGGGGGGGCGAGAGACCCAGTACTTC,CSARSGGRETQYF
NA,TRBJ2-1,TRBD1,TRBV20-1,TGCAGTGCCCTCCACGGGACAGGGGCCTTCTCCTACAATGAGCAGTTCTTC,CSALHGTGAFSYNEQFF
few,TRBJ2-1,NA,TRBV5-1,TGCGCCAGCAGCTACACTCTGACCTACAATGAGCAGTTCTTC,CASSYTLTYNEQFF
NA,TRBJ2-7,NA,TRBV5-6,TGTGCCAGCAGCTTGGGTTTGAGACTCTACTCCTACGAGCAGTACTTC,CASSLGLRLYSYEQYF
NA,TRBJ1-5,NA,TRBV29-1,TGCAGCGTTGGGGGAGGGAACGGTCAGCCCCAGCATTTT,CSVGGGNGQPQHF
once,TRBJ2-5,TRBD2,TRBV2,TGTGCCAGCAAGGCTAGCGGTGGAGGGGAGACCCAGTACTTC,CASKASGGGETQYF
NA,TRBJ2-2,TRBD2,TRBV2,TGTGCCAGCATTTCCGGGACTAGCGGCACCGGGGAGCTGTTTTTT,CASISGTSGTGELFF
NA,TRBJ1-6,NA,TRBV24-1,TGTGCCACCAGTGACACCCTCCTATACCGGGAGAATAATTCACCCCTCCACTTT,CATSDTLLYRENNSPLHF
NA,TRBJ2-7,TRBD1,TRBV3-1,TGTGCCAGCACCCTAGGGACAGGAGACTACGAGCAGTACTTC,CASTLGTGDYEQYF
NA,TRBJ1-5,NA,TRBV6-5,TGTGCCAGCAGTAACATCGACGATCAGCCCCAGCATTTT,CASSNIDDQPQHF
NA,TRBJ2-1,TRBD2,TRBV24-1,TGTGCCACCAGTGATCGGACTAGGAACCACAATGAGCAGTTCTTC,CATSDRTRNHNEQFF
few,TRBJ2-7,NA,TRBV30,TGTGCCTGGAGTGTATTACAGGGGGGGTACGAGCAGTACTTC,CAWSVLQGGYEQYF
few,TRBJ1-4,NA,TRBV7-2,TGTGCCAGCAGCTTCGCAGGGGAAGAAAAACTGTTTTTT,CASSFAGEEKLFF
NA,TRBJ1-6,TRBD1,TRBV29-1,TGCAGCGCCATGACAGGGGGAAATAATTCACCCCTCCACTTT,CSAMTGGNNSPLHF
NA,TRBJ1-2,NA,TRBV7-9,TGTGCCAGCAGCTTAGGGAGGATGAGTGGCTACACCTTC,CASSLGRMSGYTF
few,TRBJ2-7,NA,TRBV5-1,TGCGCCAGCAGCTTGTCCGGGAGTGTCAACGAGCAGTACTTC,CASSLSGSVNEQYF
NA,TRBJ2-2,TRBD1,TRBV7-8,TGTGCCAGCAGCCTTCTTGGGGACAGGGGGGCGTGGGAGCTGTTTTTT,CASSLLGDRGAWELFF
NA,TRBJ1-3,NA,TRBV12-3/TRBV12-4,TGTGCCAGCATGGACTCTGGAAACACCATATATTTT,CASMDSGNTIYF
NA,TRBJ2-3,NA,TRBV12-3/TRBV12-4,TGTGCCAGCAGTCTCCTAGCAGCATCTGATACGCAGTATTTT,CASSLLAASDTQYF
NA,TRBJ1-6,TRBD1,TRBV2,TGTGCCAGCAGCACCGGGACAGGGGGCAAGGGTTCACCCCTCCACTTT,CASSTGTGGKGSPLHF
NA,TRBJ2-3,TRBD2,TRBV7-6,TGTGCCAGCAGCTTATCTTTCGGGAGGGCCAGAGATACGCAGTATTTT,CASSLSFGRARDTQYF
NA,TRBJ2-4,TRBD1,TRBV20-1,TGCAGTGCTGGACGACAGGGGGAATACATTCAGTACTTC,CSAGRQGEYIQYF
NA,TRBJ2-1,NA,TRBV5-1,TGCGCCAGCAGCTTGCGCAATCGGGGCAATGAGCAGTTCTTC,CASSLRNRGNEQFF
NA,TRBJ2-7,TRBD2,TRBV6-1,TGTGCCAGCAGCCCCCCCGGGGGGGTCGTTGGATACGAGCAGTACTTC,CASSPPGGVVGYEQYF
NA,TRBJ2-1,TRBD2,TRBV20-1,TGCAGTGCTCTAGCGGGGGGTTCCTGGGAGCAGTTCTTC,CSALAGGSWEQFF